These 17 T cell receptor beta chains were sequenced from one sample in a study of shared clonotypes between healthy human individuals. Assay: immunoSEQ multiplex PCR; the TCRdb copy retains only in-frame clones and omits some. The sample includes hundreds of thousands of clones, 96% of them seen just once. The sequencing input was memory CD8+ T cells sorted from blood. Specified subset: CD45RO+ cells pooled with CCR7-negative TemRA cells. These receptors came from a man in his thirties or forties in good health.

The rearrangement links TRBV7-6 to TRBJ2-3; 12 bases agree with TRBD2. From germline, CDR1 is SGHVS and CDR2 FNYEAQ. J gave up 4 bases and V 4 bases, and 9 bases lay outside the gene matches. The CDR3 consists of 17 residues. DNA of the CDR3: TGTGCCAGCAGCTACCAAAGACTAGCGGGAGACCCAGATACGCAGTATTTT. Encoded protein: CASSYQRLAGDPDTQYF.

This chain links TRBV27 with TRBJ2-7, with unresolved D. This CDR3 is built from 16 residues. Trimming pared 0 bases from V and 6 bases from J, leaving 18 bases between. CDR1 and CDR2 (germline): MNHEY, SMNVEV (reference sequence). The CDR3 loop is CASSLSNLGLRAEQYF. The CDR3, as DNA: TGTGCCAGCAGTTTATCGAACCTGGGTCTTCGTGCCGAGCAGTACTTC.

This rearrangement joins TRBV30 to TRBJ2-6, with 7 bases fitting TRBD1. Germline loops: CDR1 GTSNPN, CDR2 SVGIG (reference sequence). V lost 7 bases, J lost 0 bases, and 18 bases stayed unmatched. The CDR3 has 19 residues. CDR3 sequence: CASPRSQGQPISGANVLTF. In DNA, the CDR3 is TGTGCCTCCCCCAGGTCCCAGGGACAGCCGATCTCTGGGGCCAACGTCCTGACTTTC.

This chain uses TRBV28 with TRBJ2-1; no definite D call. The V gene's germline CDR1 is MDHEN and CDR2 SYDVKM. This CDR3 has 15 residues. Trimming removed 2 bases from V and 3 bases from J, with 11 bases in between. CDR3 residues: CASSLVEIGYNEQFF. The CDR3 DNA is TGTGCCAGCAGTTTAGTCGAGATCGGCTACAATGAGCAGTTCTTC. The full variable domain, in which reference TRBV28 and TRBJ2-1 provide the parts outside the CDR3, is DVKVTQSSRYLVKRTGEKVFLECVQDMDHENMFWYRQDPGLGLRLIYFSYDVKMKEKGDIPEGYSVSREKKERFSLILESASTNQTSMYLCASSLVEIGYNEQFFGPGTRLTVL.

This chain uses TRBV7-9 with TRBJ2-2; D unresolved. The germline V gene has CDR1 SEHNR and CDR2 FQNEAQ (reference sequence). V was cut by 2 bases and J by 3 bases, with 7 bases left in between. The CDR3 length is 14 residues. Here the CDR3 DNA reads TGTGCCAGCAGCTTACTCGTCTACACCGGGGAGCTGTTTTTT. Translated, it gives CASSLLVYTGELFF. Together with reference TRBV7-9 and TRBJ2-2, the CDR3 gives the full variable domain: DTGVSQNPRHKITKRGQNVTFRCDPISEHNRLYWYRQTLGQGPEFLTYFQNEAQLEKSRLLSDRFSAERPKGSFSTLEIQRTEQGDSAMYLCASSLLVYTGELFFGEGSRLTVL.

This clone was seen just once. The genes are TRBV10-1 and TRBJ2-7, with 8 nucleotides matching TRBD2. Germline V CDR1 and CDR2: WNHNN, SYGVQD (reference sequence). V was pared by 3 bases and J by 6 bases, with 7 bases of the junction left unmatched. The CDR3 extends over 14 amino acids. The CDR3 region is CASSESGRASEQYF. As DNA, the CDR3 is TGCGCCAGCAGTGAATCCGGGAGGGCCTCCGAGCAGTACTTC.

This clone has only a few counts. V gene TRBV5-1 combines with J gene TRBJ2-2; D is undetermined. Trimming cost V 2 bases and J 5 bases, with 13 bases left between them. The CDR3 runs to 15 residues. The germline V gene has CDR1 SGHRS and CDR2 YFSETQ. The CDR3 DNA sequence: TGCGCCAGCAGCTTTGATCCGGGCCGGACCGGGGAGCTGTTTTTT. It is translated as CASSFDPGRTGELFF.

A few counts support this clone. This CDR3 is also generated by other DNA sequences in the sample. This chain uses TRBV5-1 with TRBJ2-7, with TRBD2 matching 14 bases. CDR3 length: 15 residues. V shed 0 bases and J 4 bases; nucleotides not matched to a gene: 0. Germline V gives CDR1 SGHRS, CDR2 YFSETQ. The CDR3 nucleotides read TGCGCCAGCAGCTTGGGACTAGCGGGAGGGTACGAGCAGTACTTC. It translates to CASSLGLAGGYEQYF.

This chain uses TRBV5-1 with TRBJ2-3; 9 bases map to TRBD2. V lost 4 bases to trimming and J lost 2 bases; unmatched junction nucleotides: 8. This CDR3 spans 16 amino acids. Germline V lookup: CDR1 SGHRS, CDR2 YFSETQ. CDR3 loop: CASSPSLAGTTDTQYF. The CDR3 DNA follows: TGCGCCAGCAGCCCATCCCTAGCGGGGACCACAGATACGCAGTATTTT.

The V and J genes are TRBV7-2 and TRBJ2-7; D ambiguous. Trimming took 7 bases from V and 2 from J, leaving 15 bases between them. The CDR3 is 14 residues long. CDR1 is SGHTA and CDR2 is FQGNSA in the germline V gene. CDR3 in DNA: TGTGCCAGCACCCCAGATCAGAAAGCCTACGAGCAGTACTTC. As protein: CASTPDQKAYEQYF.

This clone has just a few counts. The chain employs TRBV29-1 and TRBJ1-5, with D possibly TRBD1 on 6 matching bases. Germline CDR1 is SQVTM and CDR2 is ANQGSEA. The length of the CDR3 is 12 residues. V was pared by 4 bases and J by 2 bases, with 6 bases between. This CDR3 is CSVAGGNQPQHF. The CDR3 coding sequence is TGCAGCGTTGCAGGGGGCAATCAGCCCCAGCATTTT.

The rearrangement uses TRBV19 and TRBJ2-1; TRBD1 agrees at 8 bases. The trim removed 3 bases at V and 15 bases at J, leaving 10 bases unmatched. The CDR3 contains 13 residues. The germline gives CDR1 LNHDA, CDR2 SQIVND (reference sequence). The CDR3 nucleotides are TGTGCCAGTAGTATCGGACTACAGGGGGTTGGGTTCTTC. Its protein is CASSIGLQGVGFF.

The chain carries TRBV9 and TRBJ2-3; 8 nucleotides agree with TRBD2. Germline loops: CDR1 SGDLS, CDR2 YYNGEE. V gave up 0 bases and J gave up 0 bases; unmatched junction bases: 3. CDR3 length equals 16 residues. CDR3 in amino acids: CASSVAPSGSTDTQYF. CDR3 coding DNA: TGTGCCAGCAGCGTAGCTCCTAGCGGGAGCACAGATACGCAGTATTTT.

The chain has TRBV29-1 and TRBJ2-2; D unresolved. Germline loops: CDR1 SQVTM, CDR2 ANQGSEA. The CDR3 is 14 amino acids. V dropped 4 bases and J dropped 4 bases, with 13 bases sitting between them. For the CDR3, the DNA is TGCAGCGTTGCCGGCCTAGATACCACCGGGGAGCTGTTTTTT. Its protein is CSVAGLDTTGELFF.

This clone was seen a single time. V and J are TRBV7-9 and TRBJ2-2, with 7 positions matching TRBD1. V gave up 2 bases and J gave up 5 bases; unmatched junction bases: 8. Germline values: CDR1 SEHNR, CDR2 FQNEAQ (reference sequence). The CDR3 consists of 16 residues. CDR3 in DNA: TGTGCCAGCAGCTTAACCCGGACAGGCGGAACCGGGGAGCTGTTTTTT. Its translation is CASSLTRTGGTGELFF.

V usage is TRBV28 and J usage is TRBJ1-4; D not certain. The germline gives CDR1 MDHEN, CDR2 SYDVKM. V was trimmed by 3 bases and J by 5 bases, leaving 10 bases between them. There are 14 residues in the CDR3. In nucleotides, the CDR3 is TGTGCCAGCAGTTTGAGCGGTGCAAATGAAAAACTGTTTTTT. Translated, it gives CASSLSGANEKLFF.

V gene TRBV11-1 combines with J gene TRBJ2-7; D unresolved. The V end lost 3 bases, the J end lost 7 bases, and 19 bases lay between the germline ends. CDR1 is SGHAT, CDR2 FQDESV, per germline (reference sequence). This CDR3 has 15 amino acids. In DNA, the CDR3 is TGTGCCAGCAGCTTGGTGGCAGTGAGCCTTGGGGAGCAGTACTTC. Translation gives CASSLVAVSLGEQYF.